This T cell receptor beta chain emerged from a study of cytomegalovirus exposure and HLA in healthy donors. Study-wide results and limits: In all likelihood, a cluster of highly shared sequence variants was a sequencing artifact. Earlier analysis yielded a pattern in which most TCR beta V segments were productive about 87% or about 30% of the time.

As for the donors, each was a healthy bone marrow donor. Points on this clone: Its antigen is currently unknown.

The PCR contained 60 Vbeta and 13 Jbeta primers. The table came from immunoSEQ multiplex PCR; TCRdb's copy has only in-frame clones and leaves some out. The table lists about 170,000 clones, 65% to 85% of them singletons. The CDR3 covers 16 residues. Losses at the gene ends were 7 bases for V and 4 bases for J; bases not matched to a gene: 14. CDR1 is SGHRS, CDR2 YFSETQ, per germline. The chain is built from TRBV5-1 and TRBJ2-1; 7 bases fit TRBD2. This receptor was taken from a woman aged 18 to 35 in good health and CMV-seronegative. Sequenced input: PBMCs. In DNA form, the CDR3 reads TGCGCCAGCCGTCCGGGGAGGGTAATGGGGTACAATGAGCAGTTCTTC. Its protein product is CASRPGRVMGYNEQFF.